Below, 8 T cell receptor beta chains from the same sample are listed, as sequenced in a study of blood T cells in healthy people across ages. The use of a sample-barcoded 5' primer and a J-beta primer mix characterized a second PCR of roughly 6 to 11 cycles. Using its own MiXCR run on the 5' RACE reads, TCRdb lists one record per CDR3 protein. This table has almost 800,000 distinct CDR3 sequences, about 62% appearing once. Sequencing was performed on blood. These receptors were taken from a man aged 30 to 45 in good health.

The rearrangement uses TRBV7-8 and TRBJ2-7; weak D call: TRBD1 (5 bases). The V gene's germline CDR1 is SGHVS and CDR2 FQNEAQ. This CDR3 is 16 amino acids long. Trimming removed 1 base from V and 3 bases from J, with 16 bases in between. The CDR3 DNA follows: TGTGCCAGCAGCTTAGGGACCAGGGTAATGGGCTACGAGCAGTACTTC. Translation gives CASSLGTRVMGYEQYF.

The genes are TRBV10-3 and TRBJ2-7; TRBD1 might be the D (5 bases). Germline assignment: CDR1 ENHRY and CDR2 SYGVKD. CDR3 length: 14 residues. V dropped 2 bases and J dropped 3 bases, with 11 bases sitting between them. In nucleotides, the CDR3 is TGTGCCATCAGTGAGGATCAGGGTGGCTACGAGCAGTACTTC. This sequence encodes CAISEDQGGYEQYF.

This clonotype was picked up a small number of times. This chain uses TRBV5-1 with TRBJ2-3; 11 positions agree with TRBD2. CDR3 length: 17 amino acids. Trimming removed 0 bases from V and 1 base from J; junction bases left unmatched: 4. Germline CDR1 reads SGHRS; CDR2 reads YFSETQ. The CDR3: CASSLVGTSGGTDTQYF. CDR3 coding DNA: TGCGCCAGCAGCTTGGTTGGGACTAGCGGTGGCACAGATACGCAGTATTTT.

The sample holds a few counts of this clonotype. V is TRBV20-1 and J is TRBJ2-3; D possibly corresponds to TRBD2 (6 bases). Germline loops: CDR1 DFQATT, CDR2 SNEGSKA (reference sequence). V shed 5 bases and J shed 4 bases, with 16 bases lying between them. The CDR3 totals 14 residues. The CDR3 DNA sequence: TGCAGTGCTGCCTCACGGGGGTGGGCAGATACGCAGTATTTT. Translation gives CSAASRGWADTQYF.

CDR3: CSAREARWDSLFYGYTF. CDR3 sequence (DNA): TGCAGTGCTAGAGAAGCACGTTGGGACAGTCTCTTTTATGGCTACACCTTC. This chain uses TRBV20-1 with TRBJ1-2, with 7 bases that match TRBD1. Germline V CDR1 and CDR2: DFQATT, SNEGSKA (reference sequence). Trimming took 0 bases from V and 5 from J; bases not matched to a gene: 15. The CDR3 runs 17 residues.

The chain recombines TRBV3-1 with TRBJ1-5; no firm D call. This CDR3 contains 14 residues. Trimming cost V 2 bases and J 5 bases, with 10 bases left between them. Germline CDR1 LGHDT, CDR2 YNNKEL (reference sequence). The CDR3 loop reads CASSQLAGDQPQHF. The CDR3 region has the DNA TGTGCCAGCAGCCAATTAGCCGGGGATCAGCCCCAGCATTTT.

The chain has TRBV7-9 and TRBJ1-1; possibly TRBD1 for D (6 bases). Trimming removed 3 bases from V and 4 bases from J, with 12 bases in between. The CDR3 covers 14 residues. Germline loops: CDR1 SEHNR, CDR2 FQNEAQ (reference sequence). The CDR3 is CASSLDSQITEAFF. As DNA, the CDR3 is TGTGCCAGCAGCTTGGACAGTCAGATCACTGAAGCTTTCTTT.

The chain joins TRBV29-1 to TRBJ2-7; no reliable D call. Germline values: CDR1 SQVTM, CDR2 ANQGSEA. The CDR3 is 13 residues long. The CDR3 here is CTVSLGNSYEQYF. The CDR3 region has the DNA TGCACCGTATCCTTGGGGAACTCCTACGAGCAGTACTTC.